This TCR beta chain appears in the sequencing data of a study of T-cell reconstitution after alpha-beta-depleted transplantation in children. TCRbeta library preparation incorporated unique molecular identifiers. TCRdb re-analysed the PCR reads in MiXCR, keeping a single row per CDR3 protein. The sample holds roughly 200,000 distinct CDR3 sequences, roughly a tenth seen once. CDR3 length: 16 amino acids. Trimming took 3 bases from V and 2 from J, leaving 18 bases between them. In germline, CDR1 is SGHRS, CDR2 YFSETQ. The receptor was derived from a human donor who donated a stem cell graft to a child with acute lymphoblastic leukemia. This chain joins TRBV5-1 and TRBJ2-7; possibly TRBD2 for D (6 bases). The sequencing used PBMCs from the stem cell graft donor, collected from the stem cell graft. The CDR3 protein is CASSWDSGGSTYEQYF. CDR3 DNA: TGCGCCAGCAGCTGGGACTCGGGCGGATCGACCTACGAGCAGTACTTC.